This T cell receptor (beta chain) derives from a study of blood T cell repertoires in COVID-19. Study-wide background: Donors in the United States, Italy and Spain gave samples during acute or convalescent COVID-19. In each case, the material was cDNA or gDNA derived from T cells, B-cell-depleted T cells, or PBMCs.

The CDR3 covers 15 residues. Germline lookup yields CDR1 SGHTA and CDR2 FQGNSA. Between the trimmed V and J ends, which lost 7 bases and 6 bases, there was a span of 18 bases. Under the authors' procedure: Estimation of nucleated cell counts relied on the amplification of reference gene primers. Assay: immunoSEQ multiplex PCR; the TCRdb copy retains only in-frame clones and omits some. That table gives V, J and clone size, and the DNA gave D and trimming. This sample has roughly 180,000 clones; 79% occur once, and the top ten carry roughly 8%. Patients of the Seattle cohort, enrolled during active infection, were followed longitudinally.

This sequence joins TRBV7-2 and TRBJ2-2; the D is unclear. This TCR came from a woman between 55 and 75 years old with COVID-19, enrolled during active disease. The sample consisted of peripheral blood. The CDR3 loop is CASTQLRSSSGELFF. The CDR3 region has the DNA TGTGCCAGCACCCAGCTTAGGTCTAGTTCCGGGGAGCTGTTTTTT.